This TCR beta chain was sequenced during a study of shared clonotypes between healthy human individuals (dated by TCRdb to about 2020). Study-level background: Three men and two women, aged 18 to 49 years, made up the cohort. Blood TCR repertoires of a handful of healthy adults were deeply sequenced to estimate repertoire size and the extent of clonotype sharing between individuals. To increase sequencing depth and limit assay-specific biases, different laboratories used diverse techniques to prepare libraries and sequence TCR repertoires. Per donor, leukapheresis produced somewhere between about 0.85 and 8.9 billion PBMCs. Per donor, three plates each were used for CD4 naive and CD4 memory, two for CD8 naive, and one for CD8 memory. On the study overall, not on this receptor specifically: Naive subsets generally had larger estimated clonotype richness than memory subsets. The genetic and exposure-history diversity represented was limited by the small number of donors. About 5% of naive CD4, more than 3% of naive CD8, 2.3% of memory CD4, and less than 0.45% of memory CD8 clonotypes were shared across several donors. Sampling was limited to blood, and TCR repertoires in tissue likely differ from TCR repertoires in blood. Clonotypes shared by all four sorted-subset donors showed higher generation probabilities than non-shared clonotypes. Rarefaction of sorted-subset datasets indicated incomplete sequencing despite the large sequencing depth. Based on pairwise subsampling, the degree of clonotype sharing among donors was expected to be affected by sequencing depth.

As for this clone: Its antigen is unknown. Base-call qualities are not available, and no considerably larger clone is one nucleotide away.

Deletion took 3 bases off V and 5 bases off J, with a span of 16 bases between the germline ends. The germline V gene (reference sequence) yields GTSNPN for CDR1 and SVGIG for CDR2. The CDR3 runs 14 residues from the cysteine to the phenylalanine. The only DNA kept is the CDR3, 42 bases in frame from the first base. The donors were healthy, HIV-negative adults with no recently reported acute infections or vaccinations. Every donor was a Caucasian adult residing in Nashville, Tennessee, USA. CD4+ T cells were enriched by magnetic negative selection; naive cells were then positively selected on CD45RA, and the negative fraction formed the memory subset. Blood was collected by leukapheresis, and PBMCs were isolated by Ficoll-Histopaque density gradient centrifugation and then cryopreserved in liquid nitrogen vapor phase. Analytical flow cytometry was used to check the purity and quantity of every magnetically sorted T cell population. From each sorted fraction, genomic DNA was isolated and quantified by UV absorbance on a Nanodrop 2000c.

Using the deep immunoSEQ assay, multiplex PCR amplified TCR CDR3 regions from genomic DNA. Extracted genomic DNA from each cell subset was distributed evenly across all wells of several immunoSEQ 96-well plates, and each plate was treated as a replicate. For sorted subsets, approximately 210 ng genomic DNA, equal to about 30,000 T cell genomes, was loaded into each replicate PCR. The purified libraries were quantified using a Qubit 3.0 fluorometer, sized with a Bioanalyzer 2100, and then quantified again using the KAPA Library Quantification kit. A separate single-read 150-cycle Illumina NextSeq 550 flow cell was used to sequence each immunoSEQ 96-well plate. Processing in the source paper ran as follows. Because the immunoSEQ output included only junctional sequences and no quality scores, the filtering could not be the same as the filtering used for full-length reads. To assign V/J genes and CDR3, sequences were annotated against IMGT germline references using PyIR, a Python wrapper for IgBLAST v1.9. Reads were filtered out if the reads had weak V/J assignments (E-value above 1e-6), no CDR3, stop codons, out-of-frame junctions, or ambiguous translated residues. V3J clonotypes were defined as sequences sharing an identical inferred V gene, J gene, and CDR3 amino acid sequence. Percentage overlap between repertoires was calculated by dividing the number of shared unique clonotypes by the size of the smaller repertoire. Richness of each repertoire was evaluated using RTK rarefaction, the Chao1 estimator, and Recon v2.1 estimates of unobserved clonotypes. Generation probabilities were computed with OLGA for all TCRbeta clonotypes obtained by the gDNA method from several donors. TCRdb retrieved this table from immuneACCESS and kept in-frame rearrangements only. Not all clones are present; in checked studies, unresolved V genes account for under half, and no reason is known for the remainder. V, J and clone size reflect that table, while D and trimming were determined from the DNA. This sample holds 2.5 million or so clones; over 85% were observed only once. More than 0.12% of the sample is held by the ten biggest clonotypes.

The rearranged chain carries TRBV30 and TRBJ2-5; a tentative D match to TRBD1 spans 6 bases. This receptor was identified in a man aged 18 to 35 in good health. Source material: naive CD4+ T cells sorted from blood. The cell subset or site label, read with the paper, signifies: CD45RA+ positively selected. The bases are TGTGCCTGGAGCCCACAGGGATCCAGGGAGACCCAGTACTTC. Its protein product is CAWSPQGSRETQYF.